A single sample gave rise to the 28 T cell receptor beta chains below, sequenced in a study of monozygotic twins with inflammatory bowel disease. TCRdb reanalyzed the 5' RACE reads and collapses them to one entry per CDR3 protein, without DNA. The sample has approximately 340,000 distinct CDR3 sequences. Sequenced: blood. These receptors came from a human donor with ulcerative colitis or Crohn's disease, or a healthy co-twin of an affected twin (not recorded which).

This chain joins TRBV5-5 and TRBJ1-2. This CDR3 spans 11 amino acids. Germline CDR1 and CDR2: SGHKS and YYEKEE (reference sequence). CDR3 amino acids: CASSLAQTYTF.

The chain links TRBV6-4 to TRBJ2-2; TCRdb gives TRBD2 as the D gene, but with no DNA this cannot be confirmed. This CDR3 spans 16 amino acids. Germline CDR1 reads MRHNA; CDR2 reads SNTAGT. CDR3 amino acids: CASSEEASIHTGELFF.

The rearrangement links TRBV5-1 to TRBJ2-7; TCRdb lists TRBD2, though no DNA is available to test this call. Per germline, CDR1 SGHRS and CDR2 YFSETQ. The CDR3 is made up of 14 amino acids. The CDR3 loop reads CASSLGGVGDEQYF.

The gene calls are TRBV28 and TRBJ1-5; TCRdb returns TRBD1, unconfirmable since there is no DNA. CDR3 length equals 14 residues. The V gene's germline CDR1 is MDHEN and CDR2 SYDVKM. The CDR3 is CASSLQGYGQPQHF.

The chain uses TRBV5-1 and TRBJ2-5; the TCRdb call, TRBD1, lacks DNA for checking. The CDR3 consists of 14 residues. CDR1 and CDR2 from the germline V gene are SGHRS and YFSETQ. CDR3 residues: CASSVETGGETQYF. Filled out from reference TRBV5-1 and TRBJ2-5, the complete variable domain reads KAGVTQTPRYLIKTRGQQVTLSCSPISGHRSVSWYQQTPGQGLQFLFEYFSETQRNKGNFPGRFSGRQFSNSRSEMNVSTLELGDSALYLCASSVETGGETQYFGPGTRLLVL.

CDR3 region: CASSNSYEQYF. This sequence joins TRBV9 and TRBJ2-7. CDR3 length: 11 residues. Germline loops: CDR1 SGDLS, CDR2 YYNGEE.

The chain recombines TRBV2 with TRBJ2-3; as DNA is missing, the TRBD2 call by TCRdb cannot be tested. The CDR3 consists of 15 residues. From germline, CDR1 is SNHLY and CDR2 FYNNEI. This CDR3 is CASSAGRAHTDTQYF.

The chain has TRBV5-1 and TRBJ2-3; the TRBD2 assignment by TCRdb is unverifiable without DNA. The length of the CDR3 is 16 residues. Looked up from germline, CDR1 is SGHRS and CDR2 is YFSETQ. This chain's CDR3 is CASSPSEYSRTDTQYF.

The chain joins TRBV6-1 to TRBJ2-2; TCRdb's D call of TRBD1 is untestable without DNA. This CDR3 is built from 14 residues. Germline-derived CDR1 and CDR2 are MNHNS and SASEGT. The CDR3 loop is CASSLTRNTGELFF.

The CDR3 sequence is CASSLGQGTREQYF. The V call is TRBV5-1, the J call TRBJ2-7; TCRdb designates TRBD1, a call that cannot be tested without DNA. Germline V gives CDR1 SGHRS, CDR2 YFSETQ. The CDR3 consists of 14 residues.

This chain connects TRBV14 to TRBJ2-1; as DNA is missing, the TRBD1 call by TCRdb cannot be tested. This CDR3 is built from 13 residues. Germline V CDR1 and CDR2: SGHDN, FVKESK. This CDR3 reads CASSGTKYNEQFF.

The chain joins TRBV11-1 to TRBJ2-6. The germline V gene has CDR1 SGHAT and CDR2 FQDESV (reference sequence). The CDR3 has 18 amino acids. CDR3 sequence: CASSDKDGHLSGANVLTF.

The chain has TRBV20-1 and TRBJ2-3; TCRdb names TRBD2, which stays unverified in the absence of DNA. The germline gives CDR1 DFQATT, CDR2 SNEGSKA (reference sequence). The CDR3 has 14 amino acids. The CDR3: CSAALQTYTDTQYF.

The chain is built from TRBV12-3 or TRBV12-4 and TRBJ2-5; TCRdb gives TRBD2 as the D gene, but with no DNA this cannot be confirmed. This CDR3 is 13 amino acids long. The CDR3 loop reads CASSSRASGGEYF.

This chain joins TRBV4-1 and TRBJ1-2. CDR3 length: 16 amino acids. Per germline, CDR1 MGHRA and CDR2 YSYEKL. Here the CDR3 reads CASSQADLRERDGYTF.

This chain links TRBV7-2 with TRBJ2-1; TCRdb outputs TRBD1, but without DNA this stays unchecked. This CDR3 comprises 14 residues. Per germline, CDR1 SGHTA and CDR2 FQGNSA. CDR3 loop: CASSFPGARREQFF.

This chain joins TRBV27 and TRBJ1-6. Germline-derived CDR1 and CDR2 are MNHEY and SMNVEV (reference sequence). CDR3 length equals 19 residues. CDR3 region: CASSLKPPRTAPYNSPLHF.

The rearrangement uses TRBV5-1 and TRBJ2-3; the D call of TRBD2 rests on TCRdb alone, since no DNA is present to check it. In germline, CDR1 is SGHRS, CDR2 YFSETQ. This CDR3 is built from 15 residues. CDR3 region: CASSPTSGGPIAQYF.

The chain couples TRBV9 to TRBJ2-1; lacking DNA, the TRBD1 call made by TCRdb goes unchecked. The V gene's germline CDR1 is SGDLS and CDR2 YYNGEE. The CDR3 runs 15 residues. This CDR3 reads CASSVLSGAFNEQFF.

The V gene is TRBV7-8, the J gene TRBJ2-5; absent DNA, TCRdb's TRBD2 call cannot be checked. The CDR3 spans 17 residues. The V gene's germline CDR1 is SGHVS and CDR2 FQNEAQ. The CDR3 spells CASSLTAGSPVEETQYF.

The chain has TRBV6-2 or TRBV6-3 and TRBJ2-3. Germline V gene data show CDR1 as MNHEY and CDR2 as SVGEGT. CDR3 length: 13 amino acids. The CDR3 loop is CASSYGSTDTQYF.

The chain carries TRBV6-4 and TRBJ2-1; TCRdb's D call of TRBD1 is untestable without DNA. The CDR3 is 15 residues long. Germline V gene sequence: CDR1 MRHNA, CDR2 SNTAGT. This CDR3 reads CASSARESSYNEQFF.

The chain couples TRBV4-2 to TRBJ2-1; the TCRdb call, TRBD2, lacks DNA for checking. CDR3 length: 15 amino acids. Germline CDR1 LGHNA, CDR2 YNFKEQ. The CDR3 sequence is CASSPGVAALDEQFF.

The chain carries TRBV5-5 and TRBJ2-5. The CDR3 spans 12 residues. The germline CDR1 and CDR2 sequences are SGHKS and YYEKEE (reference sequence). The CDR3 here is CASSLDQETQYF.

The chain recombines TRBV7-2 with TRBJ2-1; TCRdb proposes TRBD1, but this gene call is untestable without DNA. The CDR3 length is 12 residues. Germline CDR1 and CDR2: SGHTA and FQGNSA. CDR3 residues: CAGGGHYNEQFF.

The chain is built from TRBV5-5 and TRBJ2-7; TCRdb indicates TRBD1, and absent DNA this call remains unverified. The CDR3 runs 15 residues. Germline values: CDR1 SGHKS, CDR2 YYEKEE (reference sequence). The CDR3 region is CASRLRGSNSYEQYF.

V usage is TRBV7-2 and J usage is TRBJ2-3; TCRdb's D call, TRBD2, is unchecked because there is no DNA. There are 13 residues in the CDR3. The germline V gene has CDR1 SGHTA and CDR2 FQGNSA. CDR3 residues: CASSPLPFPPQYF.

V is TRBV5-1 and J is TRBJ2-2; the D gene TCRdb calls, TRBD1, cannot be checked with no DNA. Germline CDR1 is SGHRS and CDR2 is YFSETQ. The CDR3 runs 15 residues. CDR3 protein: CASSSPGQGAGELFF.